These 24 T cell receptor beta chains originate from one sample sequenced in a study of T cell responses to AZD1222 COVID-19 vaccine. Clones were sequenced by immunoSEQ multiplex PCR, and TCRdb holds only the in-frame ones, with some missing. The table has about 97,000 clones, about 88% seen once. This specimen was peripheral blood, taken on day 0 of AZD1222 vaccination. Every receptor here comes from an adult in good health.

The chain links TRBV7-3 to TRBJ1-1; D is undetermined. The germline V gene has CDR1 SGHTA and CDR2 FQGTGA. V lost 3 bases, J lost 1 base, and 9 bases lay in between. The CDR3 is 14 amino acids. The CDR3 coding sequence is TGTGCCAGCAGCTTGGGCTCGGGGAACACTGAAGCTTTCTTT. This codes for CASSLGSGNTEAFF.

This clone was found a few times. V and J are TRBV7-2 and TRBJ1-2, with TRBD1 matching 7 bases. Trimming at V came to 7 bases and at J to 6 bases, leaving 14 bases not matched to a gene. This CDR3 is 15 amino acids long. Germline V CDR1 and CDR2: SGHTA, FQGNSA. This CDR3 reads CASKKPQGTPHGYTF. The CDR3 DNA reads as TGTGCCAGCAAGAAACCACAGGGGACCCCCCATGGCTACACCTTC.

The V and J genes are TRBV7-2 and TRBJ1-2, with a possible D match to TRBD1 (6 bases). The V end lost 4 bases, the J end lost 6 bases, and 12 bases lay between the germline ends. Germline-derived CDR1 and CDR2 are SGHTA and FQGNSA. The CDR3 runs 13 residues. The CDR3 nucleotides are TGTGCCAGCAGCTCAAGGACAGAAGATGGCTACACCTTC. This encodes CASSSRTEDGYTF.

In this sample, this clone turned up once. This chain uses TRBV7-2 with TRBJ2-4; D possibly corresponds to TRBD2 (6 bases). The V gene's germline CDR1 is SGHTA and CDR2 FQGNSA. The germline V and J ends were trimmed by 0 bases and 0 bases, with 9 bases remaining between them. This CDR3 spans 16 amino acids. CDR3 bases: TGTGCCAGCAGCTTAGCGGTGGGGGGAGCCAAAAACATTCAGTACTTC. Its translation: CASSLAVGGAKNIQYF.

V is TRBV29-1 and J is TRBJ1-2, with a tentative D call TRBD1 (6 bases). Per the germline V gene, CDR1 is SQVTM and CDR2 is ANQGSEA. This CDR3 has 14 amino acids. Trimming took 4 bases from V and 4 from J, leaving 16 bases between them. The CDR3 region is CSVGLTGGGYGYTF. CDR3 nucleotides: TGCAGCGTTGGTCTTACGGGGGGCGGCTATGGCTACACCTTC.

This clone was observed once. CDR3 sequence: CASSEGRYSYEQYF. CDR3 in DNA: TGTGCCAGCAGTGAGGGGCGGTACTCCTACGAGCAGTACTTC. The chain couples TRBV25-1 to TRBJ2-7; D is possibly TRBD1 (5 bases). V lost 3 bases to trimming and J lost 0 bases, with 9 bases between them. The CDR3 consists of 14 residues. Germline V lookup: CDR1 MGHDK, CDR2 SYGVNS.

This sequence joins TRBV19 and TRBJ2-6; D unclear. Germline CDR1 reads LNHDA; CDR2 reads SQIVND (reference sequence). The CDR3 loop spans 13 amino acids. The germline V and J ends were trimmed by 6 bases and 3 bases, with 6 bases remaining between them. CDR3 sequence: CASRVNGANVLTF. Here the CDR3 DNA reads TGTGCCAGTAGAGTGAATGGGGCCAACGTCCTGACTTTC.

V is TRBV28 and J is TRBJ2-1; D unresolved. The germline gives CDR1 MDHEN, CDR2 SYDVKM. The CDR3 has 16 amino acids. V was clipped by 2 bases and J by 2 bases, with 13 bases between them. In DNA, the CDR3 is TGTGCCAGCAGTTTAAAGGGCAATTCCCCCTACAATGAGCAGTTCTTC. Translating it yields CASSLKGNSPYNEQFF. Based on the CDR3 plus reference TRBV28 and TRBJ2-1, the full variable domain is DVKVTQSSRYLVKRTGEKVFLECVQDMDHENMFWYRQDPGLGLRLIYFSYDVKMKEKGDIPEGYSVSREKKERFSLILESASTNQTSMYLCASSLKGNSPYNEQFFGPGTRLTVL.

The gene calls are TRBV12-5 and TRBJ1-2; 7 bases match TRBD1. This CDR3 has 15 residues. With 5 bases clipped from V and 2 bases from J, the junction kept 8 bases outside the gene matches. Germline V gene data show CDR1 as LGHNT and CDR2 as FRNRAP. CDR3 in amino acids: CASGGGTAYNYGYTF. CDR3 DNA: TGTGCTAGTGGTGGGGGGACAGCTTACAACTATGGCTACACCTTC.

The chain links TRBV14 to TRBJ2-6; TRBD1 matches at 10 bases. Unmatched junction bases numbered 11, after V lost 3 bases and J lost 0 bases. The CDR3 covers 20 residues. Germline CDR1 is SGHDN and CDR2 is FVKESK. The CDR3 region has the DNA TGTGCCAGCAGCCACTACGGAGGGACAGGGGTTTTCTCTGGGGCCAACGTCCTGACTTTC. It codes for CASSHYGGTGVFSGANVLTF.

The chain combines TRBV6-6 with TRBJ1-2; D is unresolved. Trimming left V 8 bases short and J 4 bases short, with 11 bases between. The CDR3 contains 12 residues. In germline, CDR1 is MNHNY, CDR2 SVGAGI (reference sequence). In nucleotides, the CDR3 is TGTGCCAGCCGTGCGGGTGTCTATGGCTACACCTTC. Translating gives CASRAGVYGYTF.

This rearrangement joins TRBV30 to TRBJ2-7; D is perhaps TRBD1 (6 bases). This CDR3 comprises 14 residues. The germline V gene encodes CDR1 GTSNPN and CDR2 SVGIG (reference sequence). V lost 5 bases to trimming and J lost 3 bases, with 17 bases between them. This CDR3 is CAWGNDGQYYEQYF. Here the CDR3 DNA reads TGTGCCTGGGGGAATGACGGACAGTACTACGAGCAGTACTTC.

The genes are TRBV18 and TRBJ1-3; 10 bases fit TRBD1. CDR3 length: 16 residues. Germline V gene sequence: CDR1 KGHSH, CDR2 LQKENI. Unmatched junction bases numbered 8, after V lost 6 bases and J lost 3 bases. The CDR3 reads CASSPPGQGYGNTIYF. In nucleotides, the CDR3 is TGTGCCAGCTCGCCCCCGGGACAGGGGTATGGAAACACCATATATTTT.

This chain connects TRBV11-3 to TRBJ2-1; a possible D gene is TRBD2 (6 bases). Germline CDR1 and CDR2: SGHNT and YENEEA. The CDR3 is 14 amino acids. V was cut by 1 base and J by 4 bases, with 8 bases left in between. This chain's CDR3 is CASSLGGGYNEQFF. CDR3 nucleotide sequence: TGTGCCAGCAGCTTAGGAGGAGGGTACAATGAGCAGTTCTTC.

This clone has only a few counts. The rearrangement joins TRBV27 to TRBJ1-6, with TRBD1 identical over 9 bases. This CDR3 spans 12 amino acids. CDR1 and CDR2 (germline): MNHEY, SMNVEV (reference sequence). With 6 bases clipped from V and 9 bases from J, the junction kept 0 bases outside the gene matches. This CDR3 reads CASRDRGSPLHF. CDR3 in DNA: TGTGCCAGCAGGGACAGGGGTTCACCCCTCCACTTT.

The J gene is TRBJ1-2, the V gene TRBV9; TRBD1 aligns across 9 bases. Per the germline V gene, CDR1 is SGDLS and CDR2 is YYNGEE. Unmatched junction bases numbered 8, after V lost 0 bases and J lost 5 bases. The CDR3 runs 16 residues. The CDR3 reads CASSVGGDREGYGYTF. CDR3 nucleotides: TGTGCCAGCAGCGTAGGGGGGGACAGGGAAGGATATGGCTACACCTTC.

In this sample, this clone turned up a few times. The chain is built from TRBV6-4 and TRBJ1-2, with D possibly being TRBD1 (5 bases). V was clipped by 0 bases and J by 9 bases, with 14 bases between them. The CDR3 spans 14 residues. In germline, CDR1 is MRHNA, CDR2 SNTAGT. This CDR3 is CASSDSSEGPSYTF. CDR3 sequence (DNA): TGTGCCAGCAGTGACTCGTCTGAGGGGCCCAGCTACACCTTC.

This chain links TRBV3-1 (or the pseudogene TRBV3-2) with TRBJ1-3; D is unresolved. Germline V gene sequence: CDR1 LGHDT, CDR2 YNNKEL (reference sequence). This CDR3 region has 14 residues. Trimming pared 2 bases from V and 2 bases from J, leaving 7 bases between. The CDR3 spells CASSQMGTGNTIYF. The CDR3 region has the DNA TGTGCCAGCAGCCAAATGGGCACTGGAAACACCATATATTTT.

J is TRBJ2-1 and V is TRBV4-1, with D possibly being TRBD1 or TRBD2 (6 bases each). The CDR3 has 15 amino acids. Trimming cost V 0 bases and J 5 bases, with 11 bases left between them. Germline values: CDR1 MGHRA, CDR2 YSYEKL. Here the CDR3 DNA reads TGCGCCAGCAGCCAAGATACGGGGGCCCACAATGAGCAGTTCTTC. It translates to CASSQDTGAHNEQFF.

The chain joins TRBV5-1 to TRBJ1-2; 9 nucleotides match TRBD1. The CDR3 consists of 15 residues. J lost 4 bases, V lost 4 bases, and 8 bases had no gene match. Germline V gene data show CDR1 as SGHRS and CDR2 as YFSETQ. CDR3 bases: TGCGCCAGCAGCCCGGGGACAGGGAATTTCTATGGCTACACCTTC. It specifies CASSPGTGNFYGYTF.

The rearrangement uses TRBV5-6 and TRBJ2-7, with 7 bases matching TRBD1. The CDR3 consists of 15 residues. J was trimmed by 2 bases and V by 1 base; bases with no gene match: 6. CDR1 and CDR2 (germline): SGHDT, YYEEEE. CDR3 amino acids: CASSLNYGTAYEQYF. As DNA, the CDR3 is TGTGCCAGCAGCTTGAATTACGGGACAGCCTACGAGCAGTACTTC.

This clone was recorded only once. The chain links TRBV19 to TRBJ1-4, with D tentatively TRBD1 (5 bases). Germline assignment: CDR1 LNHDA and CDR2 SQIVND (reference sequence). The CDR3 extends over 13 amino acids. V lost 5 bases and J 3 bases, leaving 7 bases between the germline ends. The CDR3 bases are TGTGCCAGTAGTCGGGGACCTAATGAAAAACTGTTTTTT. Amino acids: CASSRGPNEKLFF.

This rearrangement joins TRBV9 to TRBJ1-1, with 10 bases matching TRBD1. The CDR3 consists of 15 residues. V shed 4 bases and J 3 bases; nucleotides not matched to a gene: 6. CDR1 is SGDLS, CDR2 YYNGEE, per germline. The CDR3 reads CASSKTGTGDTEAFF. CDR3 DNA: TGTGCCAGCAGCAAAACCGGGACAGGGGACACTGAAGCTTTCTTT.

The V call is TRBV5-4, the J call TRBJ1-3, with TRBD1 matching over 7 bases. This CDR3 region has 14 residues. Germline V gives CDR1 SGHNT, CDR2 YYREEE (reference sequence). The V and J ends lost 4 bases and 7 bases, in that order; junction bases with no gene match: 8. The DNA for the CDR3 is TGTGCCAGCAGCGCAGGGGGGCCCGCTAACACCATATATTTT. Translation: CASSAGGPANTIYF.